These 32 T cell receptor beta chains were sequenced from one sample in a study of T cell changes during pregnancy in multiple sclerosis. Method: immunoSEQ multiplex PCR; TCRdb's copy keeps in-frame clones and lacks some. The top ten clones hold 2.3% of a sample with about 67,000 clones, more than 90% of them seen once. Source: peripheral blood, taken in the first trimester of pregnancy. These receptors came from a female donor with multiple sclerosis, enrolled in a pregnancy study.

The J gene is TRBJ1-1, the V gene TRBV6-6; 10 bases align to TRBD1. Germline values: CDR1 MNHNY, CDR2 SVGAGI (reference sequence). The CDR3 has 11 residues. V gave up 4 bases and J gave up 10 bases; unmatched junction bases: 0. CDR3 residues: CASSWDRGAFF. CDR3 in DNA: TGTGCCAGCAGTTGGGACAGGGGAGCTTTCTTT.

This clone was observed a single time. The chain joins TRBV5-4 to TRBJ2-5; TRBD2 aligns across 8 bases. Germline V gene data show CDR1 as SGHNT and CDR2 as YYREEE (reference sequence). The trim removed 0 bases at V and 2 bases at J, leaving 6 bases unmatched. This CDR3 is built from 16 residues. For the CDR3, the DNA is TGTGCCAGCAGCTTGGGGCCTGGCGGGGGGCAAGAGACCCAGTACTTC. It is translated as CASSLGPGGGQETQYF. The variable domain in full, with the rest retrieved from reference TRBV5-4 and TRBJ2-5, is ETGVTQSPTHLIKTRGQQVTLRCSSQSGHNTVSWYQQALGQGPQFIFQYYREEENGRGNFPPRFSGLQFPNYSSELNVNALELDDSALYLCASSLGPGGGQETQYFGPGTRLLVL.

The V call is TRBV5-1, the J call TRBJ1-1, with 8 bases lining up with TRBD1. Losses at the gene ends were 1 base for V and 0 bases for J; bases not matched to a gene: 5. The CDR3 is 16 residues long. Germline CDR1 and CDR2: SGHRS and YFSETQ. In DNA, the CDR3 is TGCGCCAGCAGCTTGACTGGACAGGGTTTGAACACTGAAGCTTTCTTT. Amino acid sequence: CASSLTGQGLNTEAFF. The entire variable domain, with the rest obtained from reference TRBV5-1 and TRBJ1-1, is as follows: KAGVTQTPRYLIKTRGQQVTLSCSPISGHRSVSWYQQTPGQGLQFLFEYFSETQRNKGNFPGRFSGRQFSNSRSEMNVSTLELGDSALYLCASSLTGQGLNTEAFFGQGTRLTVV.

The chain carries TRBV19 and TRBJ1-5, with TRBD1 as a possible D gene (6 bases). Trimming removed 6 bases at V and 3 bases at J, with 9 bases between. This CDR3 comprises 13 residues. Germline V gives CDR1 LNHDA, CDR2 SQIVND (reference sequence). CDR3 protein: CASSGTLNQPQHF. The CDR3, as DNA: TGTGCCAGTAGCGGGACACTCAATCAGCCCCAGCATTTT.

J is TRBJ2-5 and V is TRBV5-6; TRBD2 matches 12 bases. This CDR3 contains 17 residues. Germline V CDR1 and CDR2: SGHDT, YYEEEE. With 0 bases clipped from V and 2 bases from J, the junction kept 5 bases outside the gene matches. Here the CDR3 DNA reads TGTGCCAGCAGCTTGGAGGTGCTAGCGGGGGGGCAAGAGACCCAGTACTTC. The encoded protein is CASSLEVLAGGQETQYF.

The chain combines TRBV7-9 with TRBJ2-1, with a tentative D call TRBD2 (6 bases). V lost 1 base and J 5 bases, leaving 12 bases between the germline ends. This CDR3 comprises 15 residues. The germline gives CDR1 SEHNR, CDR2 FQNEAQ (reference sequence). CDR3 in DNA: TGTGCCAGCAGCTTAGGAGGGAGGCCACACAATGAGCAGTTCTTC. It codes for CASSLGGRPHNEQFF.

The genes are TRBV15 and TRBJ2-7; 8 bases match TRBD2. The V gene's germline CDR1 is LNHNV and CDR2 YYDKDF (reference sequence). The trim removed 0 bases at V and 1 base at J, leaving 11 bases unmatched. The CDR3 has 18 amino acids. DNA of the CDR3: TGTGCCACCAGCAGAGATCGGGAGGGGTTCCAGTATTCCTACGAGCAGTACTTC. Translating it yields CATSRDREGFQYSYEQYF.

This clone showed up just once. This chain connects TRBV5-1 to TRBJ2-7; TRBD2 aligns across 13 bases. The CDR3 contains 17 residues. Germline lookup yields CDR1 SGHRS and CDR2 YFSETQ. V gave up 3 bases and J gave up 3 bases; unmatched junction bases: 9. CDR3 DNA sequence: TGCGCCAGCAGCTACGGACTAGCGGGAGTGATAAGCTACGAGCAGTACTTC. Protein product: CASSYGLAGVISYEQYF.

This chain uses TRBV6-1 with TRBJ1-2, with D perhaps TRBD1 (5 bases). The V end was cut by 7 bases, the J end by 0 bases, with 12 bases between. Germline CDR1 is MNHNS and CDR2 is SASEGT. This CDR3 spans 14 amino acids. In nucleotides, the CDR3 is TGTGCCAGCACCAGGTCGGGGGCTAACTATGGCTACACCTTC. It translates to CASTRSGANYGYTF.

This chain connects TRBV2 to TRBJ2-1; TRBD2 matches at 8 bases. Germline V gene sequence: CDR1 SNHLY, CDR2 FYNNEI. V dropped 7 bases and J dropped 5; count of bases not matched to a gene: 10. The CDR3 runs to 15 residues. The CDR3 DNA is TGTGCCAGCATACGGCGGGCGGGAGGAAACAATGAGCAGTTCTTC. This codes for CASIRRAGGNNEQFF. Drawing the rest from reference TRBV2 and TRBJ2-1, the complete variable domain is EPEVTQTPSHQVTQMGQEVILRCVPISNHLYFYWYRQILGQKVEFLVSFYNNEISEKSEIFDDQFSVERPDGSNFTLKIRSTKLEDSAMYFCASIRRAGGNNEQFFGPGTRLTVL.

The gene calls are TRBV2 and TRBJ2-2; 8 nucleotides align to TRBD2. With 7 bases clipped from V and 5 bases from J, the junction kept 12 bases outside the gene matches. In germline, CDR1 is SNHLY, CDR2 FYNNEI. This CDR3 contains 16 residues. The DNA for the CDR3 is TGTGCCAGCATGAATAGCGGGACTGGGGGGACCGGGGAGCTGTTTTTT. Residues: CASMNSGTGGTGELFF.

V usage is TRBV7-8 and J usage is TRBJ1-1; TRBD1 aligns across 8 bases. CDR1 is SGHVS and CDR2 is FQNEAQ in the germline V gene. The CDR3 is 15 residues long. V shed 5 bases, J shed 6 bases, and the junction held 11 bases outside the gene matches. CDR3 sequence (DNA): TGTGCCAGCAGCCCGCGCAGGGGGCGCGCCGCTGAAGCTTTCTTT. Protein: CASSPRRGRAAEAFF.

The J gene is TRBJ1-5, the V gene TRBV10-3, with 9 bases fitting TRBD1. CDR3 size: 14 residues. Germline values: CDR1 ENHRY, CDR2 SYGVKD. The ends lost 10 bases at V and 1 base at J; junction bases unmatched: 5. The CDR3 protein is CATQQGASNQPQHF. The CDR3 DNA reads TGTGCCACCCAACAGGGGGCAAGCAATCAGCCCCAGCATTTT.

Here the CDR3 reads CASSWDSRSNQPQHF. The CDR3 nucleotides read TGTGCCAGCAGTTGGGACAGCCGTAGCAATCAGCCCCAGCATTTT. The chain joins TRBV28 to TRBJ1-5, with 7 bases that match TRBD1. The CDR3 runs to 15 residues. CDR1 is MDHEN, CDR2 SYDVKM, per germline. Trimming removed 4 bases from V and 0 bases from J; junction bases left unmatched: 3.

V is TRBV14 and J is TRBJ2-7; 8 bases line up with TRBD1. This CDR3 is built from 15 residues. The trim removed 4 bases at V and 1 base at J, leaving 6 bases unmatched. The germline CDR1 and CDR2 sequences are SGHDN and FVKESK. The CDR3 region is CASSPHRGLSYEQYF. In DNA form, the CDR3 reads TGTGCCAGCAGCCCTCACAGGGGGTTGTCCTACGAGCAGTACTTC.

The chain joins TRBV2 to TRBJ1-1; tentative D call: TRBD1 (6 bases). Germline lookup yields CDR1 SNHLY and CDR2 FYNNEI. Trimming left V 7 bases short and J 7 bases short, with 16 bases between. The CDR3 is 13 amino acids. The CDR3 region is CASTPGGALEAFF. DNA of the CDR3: TGTGCCAGCACTCCTGGGGGGGCGCTTGAAGCTTTCTTT. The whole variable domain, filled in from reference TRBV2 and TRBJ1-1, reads EPEVTQTPSHQVTQMGQEVILRCVPISNHLYFYWYRQILGQKVEFLVSFYNNEISEKSEIFDDQFSVERPDGSNFTLKIRSTKLEDSAMYFCASTPGGALEAFFGQGTRLTVV.

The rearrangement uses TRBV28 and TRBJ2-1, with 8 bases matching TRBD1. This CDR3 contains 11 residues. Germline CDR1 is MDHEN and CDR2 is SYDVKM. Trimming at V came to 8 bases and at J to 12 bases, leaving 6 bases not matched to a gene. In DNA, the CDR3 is TGTGCCAGCCAGGACAGGGAAAGGCAGTTCTTC. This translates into CASQDRERQFF.

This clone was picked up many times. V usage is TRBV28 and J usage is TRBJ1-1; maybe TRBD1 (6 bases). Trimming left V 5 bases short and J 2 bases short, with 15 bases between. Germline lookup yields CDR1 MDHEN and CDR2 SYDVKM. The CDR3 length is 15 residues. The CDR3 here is CASSLPGASNTEAFF. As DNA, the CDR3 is TGTGCCAGCAGTCTACCAGGGGCGAGTAACACTGAAGCTTTCTTT.

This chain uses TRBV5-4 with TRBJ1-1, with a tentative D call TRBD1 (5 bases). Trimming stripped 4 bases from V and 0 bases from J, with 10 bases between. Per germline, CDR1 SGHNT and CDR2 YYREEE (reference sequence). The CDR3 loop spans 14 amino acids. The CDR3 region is CASSLTDMNTEAFF. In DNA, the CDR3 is TGTGCCAGCAGCCTGACAGACATGAACACTGAAGCTTTCTTT.

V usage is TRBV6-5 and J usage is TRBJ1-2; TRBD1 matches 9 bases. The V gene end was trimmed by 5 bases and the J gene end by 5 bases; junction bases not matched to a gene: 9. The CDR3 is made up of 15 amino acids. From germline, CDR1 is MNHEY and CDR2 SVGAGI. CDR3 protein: CASSRGQGRGYGYTF. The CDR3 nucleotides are TGTGCCAGCAGTCGAGGACAGGGGAGAGGATATGGCTACACCTTC.

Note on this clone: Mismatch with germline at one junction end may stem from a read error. The CDR3 nucleotides read TGTGCCGGCAGTTCGCCGGTGAGCGAGCAGTACTTC. It codes for CAGSSPVSEQYF. The chain combines TRBV6-5 with TRBJ2-7; D gene uncertain. Germline V gene sequence: CDR1 MNHEY, CDR2 SVGAGI. The CDR3 covers 12 residues.

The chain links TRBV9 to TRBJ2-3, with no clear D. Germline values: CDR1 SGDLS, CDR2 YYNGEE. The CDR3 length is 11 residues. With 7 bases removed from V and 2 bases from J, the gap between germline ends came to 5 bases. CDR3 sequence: CASGPTDTQYF. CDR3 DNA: TGTGCCAGCGGGCCCACAGATACGCAGTATTTT.

This chain's CDR3 is CASSHSTEGAFF. CDR3 coding DNA: TGTGCCAGCAGCCACTCGACCGAGGGAGCTTTCTTT. This chain connects TRBV14 to TRBJ1-1; D is undetermined. V gave up 3 bases and J gave up 10 bases, with 12 bases separating them. The CDR3 runs to 12 residues. Per the germline V gene, CDR1 is SGHDN and CDR2 is FVKESK.

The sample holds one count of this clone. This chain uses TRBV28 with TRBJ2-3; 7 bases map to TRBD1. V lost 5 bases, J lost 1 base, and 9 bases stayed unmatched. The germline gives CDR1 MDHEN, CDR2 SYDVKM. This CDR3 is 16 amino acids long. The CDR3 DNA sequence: TGTGCCAGCAGTCTACGTGGGACAGCGCGCACAGATACGCAGTATTTT. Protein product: CASSLRGTARTDTQYF. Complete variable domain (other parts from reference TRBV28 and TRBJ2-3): DVKVTQSSRYLVKRTGEKVFLECVQDMDHENMFWYRQDPGLGLRLIYFSYDVKMKEKGDIPEGYSVSREKKERFSLILESASTNQTSMYLCASSLRGTARTDTQYFGPGTRLTVL.

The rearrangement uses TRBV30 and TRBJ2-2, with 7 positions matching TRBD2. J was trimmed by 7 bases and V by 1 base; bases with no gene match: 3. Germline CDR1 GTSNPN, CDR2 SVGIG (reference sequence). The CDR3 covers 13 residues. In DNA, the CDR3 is TGTGCCTGGAGTGCACGGACTAGCGGGGAGCTGTTTTTT. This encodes CAWSARTSGELFF.

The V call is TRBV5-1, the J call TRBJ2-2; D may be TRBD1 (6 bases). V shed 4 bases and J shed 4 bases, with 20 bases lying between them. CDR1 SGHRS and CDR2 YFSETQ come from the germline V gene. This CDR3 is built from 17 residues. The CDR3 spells CASSPTSGAESTGELFF. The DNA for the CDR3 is TGCGCCAGCAGCCCCACCTCAGGGGCCGAGAGCACCGGGGAGCTGTTTTTT.

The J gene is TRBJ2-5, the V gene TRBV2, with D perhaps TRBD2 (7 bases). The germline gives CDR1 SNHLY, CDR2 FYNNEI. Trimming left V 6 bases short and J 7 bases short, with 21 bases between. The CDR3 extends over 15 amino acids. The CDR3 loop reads CASSPGAAGKGTQYF. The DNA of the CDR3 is TGTGCCAGCAGCCCAGGGGCAGCGGGGAAAGGGACCCAGTACTTC.

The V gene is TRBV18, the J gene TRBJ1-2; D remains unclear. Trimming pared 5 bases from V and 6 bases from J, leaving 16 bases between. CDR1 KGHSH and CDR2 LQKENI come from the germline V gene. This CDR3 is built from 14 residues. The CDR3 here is CASSSFSRGNGYTF. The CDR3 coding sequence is TGTGCCAGCTCATCATTTTCCCGCGGGAATGGCTACACCTTC.

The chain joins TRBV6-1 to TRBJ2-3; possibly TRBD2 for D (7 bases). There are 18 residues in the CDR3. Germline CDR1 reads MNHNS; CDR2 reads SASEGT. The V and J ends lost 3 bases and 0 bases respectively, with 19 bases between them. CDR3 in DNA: TGTGCCAGCAGTGAGGCCCCGGGGGGCCCTTCTAGCACAGATACGCAGTATTTT. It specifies CASSEAPGGPSSTDTQYF.

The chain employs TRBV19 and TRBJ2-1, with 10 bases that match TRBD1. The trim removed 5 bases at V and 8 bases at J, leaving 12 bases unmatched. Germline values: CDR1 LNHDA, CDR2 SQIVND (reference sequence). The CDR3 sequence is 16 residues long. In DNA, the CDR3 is TGTGCCAGTAGTCATATGGGACAGGGGACGGGAGATGAGCAGTTCTTC. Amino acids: CASSHMGQGTGDEQFF. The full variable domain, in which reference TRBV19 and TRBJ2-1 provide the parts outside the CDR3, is DGGITQSPKYLFRKEGQNVTLSCEQNLNHDAMYWYRQDPGQGLRLIYYSQIVNDFQKGDIAEGYSVSREKKESFPLTVTSAQKNPTAFYLCASSHMGQGTGDEQFFGPGTRLTVL.

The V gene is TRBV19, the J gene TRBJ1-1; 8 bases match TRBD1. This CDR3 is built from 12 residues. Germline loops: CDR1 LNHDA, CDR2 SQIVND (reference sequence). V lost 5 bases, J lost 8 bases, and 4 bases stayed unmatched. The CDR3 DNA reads TGTGCCAGTAGTCCCCGACAGGGGGAAGCTTTCTTT. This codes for CASSPRQGEAFF.

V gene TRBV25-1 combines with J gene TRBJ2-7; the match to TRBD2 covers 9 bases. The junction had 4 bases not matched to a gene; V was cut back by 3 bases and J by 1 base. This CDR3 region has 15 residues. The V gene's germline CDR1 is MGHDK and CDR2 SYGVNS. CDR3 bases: TGTGCCAGCAGTGATGCGACTAGCGGATCCTACGAGCAGTACTTC. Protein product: CASSDATSGSYEQYF.